This T cell receptor beta chain was identified during a study of T cells in localized non-small cell lung cancer. Study conclusions and caveats: Those with higher blood T cell density had longer overall survival. Uninvolved adjacent lung showed peak T cell clonality, exceeding tumor. It remains possible that heterogeneity exists, since only one tumor region was sequenced. Adjacent lung exhibited a median of 57 among the 100 most abundant tumor clones.

Notes on this clone: The antigen is not known.

TCRdb keeps only in-frame clones here, not all; method: immunoSEQ multiplex PCR. The sample has 20,000 to 30,000 clones; around 93% are singletons. This sequence originates from a female donor aged 60 or older with stage II squamous cell lung carcinoma. This material consisted of peripheral blood, taken before any cancer treatment.

CDR3 sequence reads: CASSQGIRAGDISYEQYF. The DNA of the CDR3 is TGCGCCAGCAGCCAAGGGATTAGGGCGGGCGACATCTCCTACGAGCAGTACTTC. The chain is built from TRBV4-1 and TRBJ2-7; TRBD2 is a possible D gene (5 bases). The CDR3 has 18 amino acids. The germline V and J ends were trimmed by 1 base and 0 bases, with 19 bases remaining between them. Germline V CDR1 and CDR2: MGHRA, YSYEKL.